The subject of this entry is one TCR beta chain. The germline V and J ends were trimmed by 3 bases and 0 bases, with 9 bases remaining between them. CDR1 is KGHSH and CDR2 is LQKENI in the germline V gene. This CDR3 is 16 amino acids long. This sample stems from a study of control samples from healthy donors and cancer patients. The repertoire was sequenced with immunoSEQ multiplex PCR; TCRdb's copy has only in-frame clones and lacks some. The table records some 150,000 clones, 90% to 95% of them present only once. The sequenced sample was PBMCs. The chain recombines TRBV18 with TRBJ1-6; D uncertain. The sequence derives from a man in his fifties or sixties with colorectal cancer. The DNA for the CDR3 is TGTGCCAGCTCACCGGATCTGAGCTCCTATAATTCACCCCTCCACTTT. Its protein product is CASSPDLSSYNSPLHF.